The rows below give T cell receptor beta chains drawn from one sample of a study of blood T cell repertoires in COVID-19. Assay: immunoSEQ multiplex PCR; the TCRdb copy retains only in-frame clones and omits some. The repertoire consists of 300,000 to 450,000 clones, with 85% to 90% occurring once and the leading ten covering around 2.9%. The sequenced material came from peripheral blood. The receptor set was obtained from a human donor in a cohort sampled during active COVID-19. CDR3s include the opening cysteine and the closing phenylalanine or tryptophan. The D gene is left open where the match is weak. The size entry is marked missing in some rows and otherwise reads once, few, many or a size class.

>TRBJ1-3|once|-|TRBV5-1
TGCGCCAGCAGCTCCGGGTCCGGAGCCCGCTCTGGAAACACCATATATTTT
CASSSGSGARSGNTIYF
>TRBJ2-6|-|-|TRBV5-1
TGCGCCAGCAGCTTGCAGATCACTGGGGCCAACGTCCTGACTTTC
CASSLQITGANVLTF
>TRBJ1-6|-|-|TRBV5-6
TGTGCCAGCAGCCGACCCAGGTTGAGCAGGGATGCTTCACCCCTCCACTTT
CASSRPRLSRDASPLHF
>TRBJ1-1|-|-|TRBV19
TGTGCCAGTGACCCCCCGGGGGGGAACACTGAAGCTTTCTTT
CASDPPGGNTEAFF
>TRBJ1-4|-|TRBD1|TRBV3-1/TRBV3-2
TGTGCCAGCAGCCAAGCTGGGACAGCGGATAATGAAAAACTGTTTTTT
CASSQAGTADNEKLFF
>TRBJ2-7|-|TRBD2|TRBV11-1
TGTGCCAGCAGGCGTGCGGGGGTATACGAGCAGTACTTC
CASRRAGVYEQYF
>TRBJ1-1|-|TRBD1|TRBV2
TGTGCCAGCAGTGGGGAGGATGGGACAGGGGGTGAAAACACTGAAGCTTTCTTT
CASSGEDGTGGENTEAFF
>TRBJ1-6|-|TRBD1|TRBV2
TGTGCCAGCAGTGGGACAGGGCCGAATTCACCCCTCCACTTT
CASSGTGPNSPLHF
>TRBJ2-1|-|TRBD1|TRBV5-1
TGCGCCAGCAAAGGCGACAGGGTAAACAATGAGCAGTTCTTC
CASKGDRVNNEQFF
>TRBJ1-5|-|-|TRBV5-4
TGTGCCAGCAGCTTGGGCTGGCAGCGAAATAGCAATCAGCCCCAGCATTTT
CASSLGWQRNSNQPQHF
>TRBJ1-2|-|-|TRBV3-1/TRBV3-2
TGTGCCAGCAGCCACGGTCCTAACTATGGCTACACCTTC
CASSHGPNYGYTF
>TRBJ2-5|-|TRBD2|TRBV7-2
TGTGCCAGCAGCTTGCGGGGGGCCGGCCAAGAGACCCAGTACTTC
CASSLRGAGQETQYF
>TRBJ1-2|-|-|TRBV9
TGTGCCAGCAGCGTAGCCCCAGGGATGGATGGCTACACCTTC
CASSVAPGMDGYTF
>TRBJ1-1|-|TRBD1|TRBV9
TGTGCCAGCAGCGGGGACAGGTTCACTGAAGCTTTCTTT
CASSGDRFTEAFF
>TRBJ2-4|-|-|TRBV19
TGTGCCAGTAGTACTGACAGGGAGGACATTCAGTACTTC
CASSTDREDIQYF
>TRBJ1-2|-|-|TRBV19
TGTGCCAGTAGTATAGACCAGGGTGAAGGCTACACCTTC
CASSIDQGEGYTF
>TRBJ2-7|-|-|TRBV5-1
TGCGCCAGCAGCTTTGGTGGCAGGGATTCCTACGAGCAGTACTTC
CASSFGGRDSYEQYF
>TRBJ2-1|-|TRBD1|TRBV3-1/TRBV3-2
TGTGCCAGCAGCCGCCTCGGGACAGGGTACGGGGGGAATGAGCAGTTCTTC
CASSRLGTGYGGNEQFF
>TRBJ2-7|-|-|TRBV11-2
TGTGCCAGCAGCTTGGCCGGAGGCGAGCAGTACTTC
CASSLAGGEQYF
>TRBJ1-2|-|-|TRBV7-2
TGTGCCAGCAGCTTAGCGCGGGTGGATGGCTACACCTTC
CASSLARVDGYTF